The T cell receptor (beta chain) described here comes from a study of vaccination effects on CD4 cells after COVID-19 (dated by TCRdb to between 2022 and 2023). In the study overall: Post-vaccine samples across the study were collected a median of 72 days after the second dose, with a range of 14 to 241. SARS-CoV-2 spike-specific CD4+ TCR repertoires from before and after mRNA vaccination were compared in COVID-19 convalescent patients and in infection-naive vaccine recipients. A total of roughly 9 COVID-19 convalescent patients and a few SARS-CoV-2-naive healthy vaccine recipients were included in the full study. The Oncomine TCR Beta short-read assay on an Illumina iSeq 100 was used to sequence cultures from other donors in the study.

Points the paper makes about the study in general: Clones induced by infection and clones induced by vaccination both contracted markedly at late timepoints after vaccination, which fits with T cell responses waning over time. Among healthy vaccine recipients, nearly all vaccine-induced clones were SARS-CoV-2 mono-reactive, and just 1 of 255 was cross-reactive with common cold coronaviruses. The study was limited by a small number of convalescent patients, and early post-infection timepoints were lacking.

In regard to this clone: Its antigen is still unknown. Per-nucleotide qualities are absent, and no much larger clonotype sits a single base away.

The CDR3, cysteine through phenylalanine, is 16 amino acids long. CDR3 DNA is the only sequence kept; it has 48 bases, read in frame from the first base. Via the germline V gene, CDR1 is SNHLY and CDR2 FYNNEI. V lost 2 bases and J lost 7 bases, and the count of bases not matched to a germline gene is 13. To identify antigen-specific CD4+ T cell clonotypes by their expansion, the ViraFEST assay first stimulated PBMC with viral peptide pools and then applied TCR sequencing. After about 9 days of culture, CD4+ T cells were isolated with the EasySep CD4+ T cell isolation kit. Each participant got two doses of an mRNA SARS-CoV-2 vaccine, either BNT162b2 or mRNA-1273. Negative nucleocapsid antibody results before and after vaccination confirmed that the healthy vaccine recipients had no prior SARS-CoV-2 infection. About 2.2 million PBMC per well were cultured in IMDM with around 5% human AB serum, roughly 11 IU/ml IL-2 and gentamicin, plus 10 ug/ml peptides. On days 3 and 7, half of the culture medium was replaced with fresh IL-2-containing medium. Unless noted otherwise, every peptide stimulation condition was cultured in triplicate wells. PBMC were separated from whole blood using Ficoll-Paque Plus gradient centrifugation and were then either cryopreserved at -140C or used fresh. Overlapping peptide pools spanned the spike proteins of SARS-CoV-2 and the common cold coronaviruses HCoV-NL63, HCoV-OC43 and HCoV-229E. The QIAamp micro DNA kit was used to extract genomic DNA from the cultured CD4+ T cells.

Library preparation used the immunoSEQ multiplex PCR assay. DNA from the CD4+ T cells that had been cultured and isolated underwent TCR beta CDR3 sequencing. In the paper's pipeline: The analysis removed non-productive TCR sequences, trimmed reads to the CDR3 region, and retained only CDR3s that were 7 or more amino acids long. The MANAFEST web app was used to pick out antigen-specific clonotypes by comparing their expansion in peptide wells with that in reference cultures. For clones to be considered positive, expansion at FDR<0.05 versus reference and all other wells, an odds ratio above 5, and a frequency above 0.1% in two replicate wells were required. A clonotype was defined as cross-reactive if the clonotype was significantly expanded both in SARS-CoV-2 spike wells and in at least one common cold coronavirus spike condition. CDR3 similarity was assessed by Levenshtein distance with the stringdist R package, and unrooted trees were built with ape in R 3.6.1. Held by TCRdb, this immuneACCESS table contains in-frame sequences only and omits some clones. Under half of the omission traces to an unresolved V gene where checked; the cause of the rest is unknown. The DNA was the basis for D and trimming; V, J and clone size are from that table. The table for this sample lists about 61,000 clones; around three quarters of them were counted only once. The ten largest make up 1% to 1.5% of the sample.

This material consisted of CD4+ T cells from PBMCs cultured with HCoV-229E spike peptides, taken after COVID-19 vaccination. Reading the label with the study, this specimen's cell subset or site is: HCoV-229E spike overlapping peptide pool stimulation. The chain was built from TRBV2 and TRBJ2-5; 7 bases in the middle match TRBD2. This sequence was found in a human donor who received a COVID-19 vaccine. The bases are TGTGCCAGCAGTGAACATGAGACTAGCTCGGTGTCGACCCAGTACTTC. The encoded protein is CASSEHETSSVSTQYF.